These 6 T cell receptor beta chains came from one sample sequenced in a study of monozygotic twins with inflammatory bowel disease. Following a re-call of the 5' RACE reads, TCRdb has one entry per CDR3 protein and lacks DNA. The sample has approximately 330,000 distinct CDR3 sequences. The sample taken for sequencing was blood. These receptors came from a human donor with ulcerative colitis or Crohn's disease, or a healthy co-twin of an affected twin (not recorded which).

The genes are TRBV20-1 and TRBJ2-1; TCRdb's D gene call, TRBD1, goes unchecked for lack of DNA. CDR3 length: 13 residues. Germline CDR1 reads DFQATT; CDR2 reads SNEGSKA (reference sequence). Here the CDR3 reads CSATGGAYNEQFF.

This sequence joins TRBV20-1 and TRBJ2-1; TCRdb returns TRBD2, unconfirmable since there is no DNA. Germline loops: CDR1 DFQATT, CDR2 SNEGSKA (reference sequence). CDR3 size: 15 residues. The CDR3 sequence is CSASDLASGHNEQFF.

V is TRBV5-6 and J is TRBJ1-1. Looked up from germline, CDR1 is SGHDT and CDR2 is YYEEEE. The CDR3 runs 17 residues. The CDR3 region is CASSLAGALFLNTEAFF.

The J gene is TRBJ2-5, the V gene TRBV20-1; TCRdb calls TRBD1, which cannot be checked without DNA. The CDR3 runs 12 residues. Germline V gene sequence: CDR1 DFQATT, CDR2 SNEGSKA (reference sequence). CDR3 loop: CSPNLAGETQYF.

CDR3 in amino acids: CASSMSGYTGELFF. The V gene is TRBV19, the J gene TRBJ2-2; TCRdb picks TRBD2, but there is no DNA to check that call. This CDR3 comprises 14 residues. The germline V gene has CDR1 LNHDA and CDR2 SQIVND (reference sequence).

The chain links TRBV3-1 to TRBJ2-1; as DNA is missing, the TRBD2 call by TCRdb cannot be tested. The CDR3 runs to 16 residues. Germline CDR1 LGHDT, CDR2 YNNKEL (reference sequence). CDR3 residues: CASSHPGLAPYNEQFF.